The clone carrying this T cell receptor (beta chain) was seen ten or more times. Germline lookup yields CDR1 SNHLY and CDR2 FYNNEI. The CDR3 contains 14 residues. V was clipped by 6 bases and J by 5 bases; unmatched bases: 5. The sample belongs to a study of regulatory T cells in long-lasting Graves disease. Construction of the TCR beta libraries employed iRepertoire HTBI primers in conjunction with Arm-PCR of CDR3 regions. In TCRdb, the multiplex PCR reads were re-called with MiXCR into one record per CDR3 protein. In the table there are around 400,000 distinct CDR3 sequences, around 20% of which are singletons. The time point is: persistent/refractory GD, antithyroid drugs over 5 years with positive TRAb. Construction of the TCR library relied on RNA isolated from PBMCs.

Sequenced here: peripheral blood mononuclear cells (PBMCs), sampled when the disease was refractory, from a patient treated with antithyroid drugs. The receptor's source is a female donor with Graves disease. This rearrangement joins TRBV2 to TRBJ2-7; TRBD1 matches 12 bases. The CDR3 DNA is TGTGCCAGCAGGGGGACAGGGGGCTTCAACGAGCAGTACTTC. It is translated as CASRGTGGFNEQYF.